This T cell receptor (beta chain) was identified in a study of response to subunit inactivated influenza vaccine. Comment on this clonotype: Its antigen is currently unknown.

The CDR3 contains 11 residues. Trimming took off 11 bases at V and 2 bases at J, with 8 bases between the two ends. Germline assignment: CDR1 SGHTA and CDR2 FQGNSA. Study-wide results and limits: Seasonal influenza vaccination, on each occasion, was suggested by the authors to recruit few new T cells.

TCRdb recomputed calls from the RT-PCR reads with MiXCR, one row per CDR3 protein. Of almost 600,000 distinct CDR3 sequences listed, 11% to 15% are singletons. The V call is TRBV7-2, the J call TRBJ2-3; D not resolved. Source: PBMCs from blood, taken about 13 days after vaccination. This TCR was recovered from a man aged 50 or older who received an inactivated influenza vaccine. DNA of the CDR3: TGTGCCTCCCGTTACACAGATACGCAGTATTTT. Translation gives CASRYTDTQYF.